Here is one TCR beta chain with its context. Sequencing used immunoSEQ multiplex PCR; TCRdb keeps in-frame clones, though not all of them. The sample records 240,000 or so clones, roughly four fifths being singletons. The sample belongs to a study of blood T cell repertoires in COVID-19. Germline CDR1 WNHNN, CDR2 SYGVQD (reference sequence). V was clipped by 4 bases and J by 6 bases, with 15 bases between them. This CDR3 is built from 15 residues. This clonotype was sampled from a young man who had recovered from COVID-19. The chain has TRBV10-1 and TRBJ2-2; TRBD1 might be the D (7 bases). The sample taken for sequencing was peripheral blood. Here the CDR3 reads CASSGRGDLAGELFF. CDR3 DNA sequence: TGCGCCAGCAGTGGCAGGGGGGATTTGGCCGGGGAGCTGTTTTTT.